These 28 T cell receptor beta chains originate from one sample sequenced in a study of cytomegalovirus exposure and HLA in healthy donors. PCR amplification relied on 60 Vbeta primers (plus 13 Jbeta primers). Data came from immunoSEQ multiplex PCR; TCRdb stores just in-frame clones and leaves some out. The top ten hold 5% to 6% of the sample, which has roughly 110,000 clones, over 65% seen once. Specimen: PBMCs. The receptors were gathered from a woman in her 30s in good health and CMV-seropositive.

J is TRBJ1-2 and V is TRBV30, with 8 bases lining up with TRBD1. This CDR3 region has 15 residues. CDR1 and CDR2 from the germline V gene are GTSNPN and SVGIG (reference sequence). J was trimmed by 4 bases and V by 2 bases; bases with no gene match: 9. CDR3 sequence: CAWSLPGTGSYGYTF. The DNA for the CDR3 is TGTGCCTGGAGTCTACCCGGGACAGGTAGCTATGGCTACACCTTC.

In its sample, this clone was seen once. The rearrangement uses TRBV27 and TRBJ1-5; 9 bases align to TRBD1. This CDR3 is built from 16 residues. From germline, CDR1 is MNHEY and CDR2 SMNVEV (reference sequence). V shed 5 bases, J shed 2 bases, and the junction held 7 bases outside the gene matches. The CDR3 sequence: CASSPRQGVRNQPQHF. In DNA form, the CDR3 reads TGTGCCAGCAGTCCACGACAGGGGGTTCGCAATCAGCCCCAGCATTTT.

This clone appeared a few times. The J gene is TRBJ2-1, the V gene TRBV11-3, with TRBD2 identical over 7 bases. The CDR3 loop spans 15 amino acids. The germline V gene has CDR1 SGHNT and CDR2 YENEEA. V lost 3 bases to trimming and J lost 8 bases; unmatched junction nucleotides: 10. CDR3 sequence (DNA): TGTGCCAGCAGCTTCGACTCGGGACTAAAGGATGAGCAGTTCTTC. It is translated as CASSFDSGLKDEQFF.

The chain carries TRBV11-2 and TRBJ1-1; D is unresolved. V lost 10 bases to trimming and J lost 8 bases, with 14 bases between them. CDR1 SGHAT and CDR2 FQNNGV come from the germline V gene. This CDR3 is built from 11 residues. The CDR3 DNA follows: TGTGCCATCAGTAACAGTCTAGAAGCTTTCTTT. It codes for CAISNSLEAFF.

The rearrangement joins TRBV6-5 to TRBJ1-6; 8 positions match TRBD1. V lost 5 bases and J lost 7; bases outside the gene matches: 4. The CDR3 sequence is 14 residues long. CDR1 and CDR2 (germline): MNHEY, SVGAGI. CDR3 nucleotides: TGTGCCAGCAGTGGAGGACAGGGAAATTCACCCCTCCACTTT. Translation: CASSGGQGNSPLHF.

The chain combines TRBV30 with TRBJ2-3; 10 bases agree with TRBD1. The germline V gene has CDR1 GTSNPN and CDR2 SVGIG (reference sequence). This CDR3 region has 15 residues. The trim removed 2 bases at V and 8 bases at J, leaving 10 bases unmatched. The DNA of the CDR3 is TGTGCCTGGAGTTCCGGGACAGGGGTCCGGGGTACGCAGTATTTT. Protein product: CAWSSGTGVRGTQYF.

The DNA for the CDR3 is TGTGCCAGCAGTTTACCCCTGGGCCCAGTAAGGGAGCTGTTTTTT. Translated: CASSLPLGPVRELFF. The V call is TRBV28, the J call TRBJ2-2; unclear D gene. The CDR3 contains 15 residues. CDR1 and CDR2 from the germline V gene are MDHEN and SYDVKM. V was clipped by 2 bases and J by 9 bases, with 16 bases between them.

This clone turned up a few times. The chain employs TRBV5-1 and TRBJ2-7; TRBD1 matches 9 bases. The CDR3 length is 15 residues. Losses at the gene ends were 6 bases for V and 6 bases for J; bases not matched to a gene: 13. The germline gives CDR1 SGHRS, CDR2 YFSETQ. DNA of the CDR3: TGCGCCAGCATTCAAGGGACAGGGACAGGGAGCGAGCAGTACTTC. Translating it yields CASIQGTGTGSEQYF.

This clone was found a few times. CDR3 loop: CVFKEKAAYEQYF. The CDR3 bases are TGTGTTTTCAAGGAGAAGGCGGCATACGAGCAGTACTTC. The chain couples TRBV2 to TRBJ2-7, with D unresolved. Germline lookup yields CDR1 SNHLY and CDR2 FYNNEI. This CDR3 comprises 13 residues.

The V gene is TRBV6-1, the J gene TRBJ1-3, with D unresolved. V lost 8 bases, J lost 4 bases, and 12 bases lay in between. CDR3 size: 13 residues. Germline V gene lookup returns CDR1 MNHNS and CDR2 SASEGT. CDR3 bases: TGTGCCAGCGGGGATAGCGCAGGAAACACCATATATTTT. Translating gives CASGDSAGNTIYF.

V and J are TRBV28 and TRBJ1-5; the D gene is possibly TRBD1 (6 bases). Trimming cost V 7 bases and J 1 base, with 14 bases left between them. The germline V gene has CDR1 MDHEN and CDR2 SYDVKM. The CDR3 runs to 15 residues. Here the CDR3 DNA reads TGTGCCAGCAATGGACAGTATGGGAGCAATCAGCCCCAGCATTTT. Translating it yields CASNGQYGSNQPQHF.

The chain has TRBV30 and TRBJ2-7, with D possibly being TRBD2 (6 bases). Trimming shortened V by 4 bases and J by 3 bases, and 19 bases separated the two germline ends. Germline lookup yields CDR1 GTSNPN and CDR2 SVGIG (reference sequence). The CDR3 is 15 residues long. CDR3 DNA sequence: TGTGCCTGGACCTACAGCGGGCCCTTGTACTACGAGCAGTACTTC. It encodes CAWTYSGPLYYEQYF.

The CDR3 DNA reads as TGTGCCAGCAGCCCCGACAGGGGCCACGAGCAGTACTTC. It yields the protein CASSPDRGHEQYF. The rearrangement joins TRBV5-8 to TRBJ2-7, with TRBD1 matching over 8 bases. After removal of 4 bases from V and 5 bases from J, the junction contained 5 bases not matched to a gene. Germline lookup yields CDR1 SGHTS and CDR2 YDEGEE. This CDR3 comprises 13 residues.

The chain employs TRBV7-8 and TRBJ2-1; D may be TRBD2 (6 bases). This CDR3 spans 15 amino acids. The V and J ends lost 5 bases and 6 bases respectively, with 17 bases between them. Germline lookup yields CDR1 SGHVS and CDR2 FQNEAQ. CDR3 loop: CASSPGRDSPNEQFF. The CDR3 DNA sequence: TGTGCCAGCAGCCCTGGGCGGGACTCGCCCAATGAGCAGTTCTTC.

This rearrangement joins TRBV10-3 to TRBJ1-1, with TRBD1 matching 10 bases. Per germline, CDR1 ENHRY and CDR2 SYGVKD. V lost 6 bases to trimming and J lost 5 bases; unmatched junction nucleotides: 6. The CDR3 has 14 residues. The DNA of the CDR3 is TGTGCCATCAGCCCAAAGGGACAGGGGACTGAAGCTTTCTTT. It is translated as CAISPKGQGTEAFF.

The genes are TRBV29-1 and TRBJ2-2, with a possible D match to TRBD1 (6 bases). Germline V CDR1 and CDR2: SQVTM, ANQGSEA. The ends were cut back, 5 bases at V and 4 bases at J, with 17 bases in the middle. This CDR3 is built from 15 residues. The CDR3: CSVRQGLVATGELFF. In nucleotides, the CDR3 is TGCAGCGTTCGGCAGGGGTTGGTCGCCACCGGGGAGCTGTTTTTT.

The CDR3 loop is CASSSGVGNEQFF. The DNA of the CDR3 is TGCGCCAGCAGCTCAGGGGTAGGGAATGAGCAGTTCTTC. This sequence joins TRBV5-1 and TRBJ2-1; a weak D match, TRBD1 (6 bases). The CDR3 is 13 amino acids. Germline CDR1 reads SGHRS; CDR2 reads YFSETQ. V dropped 3 bases and J dropped 7 bases, with 11 bases sitting between them.

The rearrangement links TRBV5-4 to TRBJ1-1; D might be TRBD1 (5 bases). V was shortened by 2 bases and J by 1 base, with 9 bases between the two germline ends. In germline, CDR1 is SGHNT, CDR2 YYREEE (reference sequence). This CDR3 comprises 14 residues. Here the CDR3 reads CASSFGGTNTEAFF. CDR3 DNA sequence: TGTGCCAGCAGCTTTGGGGGGACGAACACTGAAGCTTTCTTT. Drawing the rest from reference TRBV5-4 and TRBJ1-1, the complete variable domain is ETGVTQSPTHLIKTRGQQVTLRCSSQSGHNTVSWYQQALGQGPQFIFQYYREEENGRGNFPPRFSGLQFPNYSSELNVNALELDDSALYLCASSFGGTNTEAFFGQGTRLTVV.

J is TRBJ2-7 and V is TRBV7-8, with TRBD2 matching 14 bases. Trimming took 4 bases from V and 1 from J; bases not matched to a gene: 9. CDR3 length: 18 residues. CDR1 is SGHVS and CDR2 is FQNEAQ in the germline V gene. The CDR3, as DNA: TGTGCCAGCAGCTCTCAGACTAGCGGGGGGGCCGTTTCCTACGAGCAGTACTTC. This sequence encodes CASSSQTSGGAVSYEQYF.

The chain couples TRBV10-3 to TRBJ2-7; 10 bases fit TRBD2. The junction had 4 bases not matched to a gene; V was cut back by 5 bases and J by 3 bases. CDR1 and CDR2 from the germline V gene are ENHRY and SYGVKD. The CDR3 totals 14 residues. For the CDR3, the DNA is TGTGCCATCAGTCTAGCGGGAGAGGGCTACGAGCAGTACTTC. Translated, it gives CAISLAGEGYEQYF.

CDR3 bases: TGTGCCAGCAATGACAGGGGGCTTAGGGAGACCCAGTACTTC. This gives the protein CASNDRGLRETQYF. This sequence joins TRBV2 and TRBJ2-5, with 10 bases lining up with TRBD1. Per the germline V gene, CDR1 is SNHLY and CDR2 is FYNNEI. The J segment lost 5 bases and the V segment lost 7 bases, leaving 7 bases of the junction unmatched. This CDR3 region has 14 residues.

The rearrangement uses TRBV4-1 and TRBJ1-5; D gene uncertain. This CDR3 is 16 amino acids long. Germline V gene sequence: CDR1 MGHRA, CDR2 YSYEKL. V was clipped by 2 bases and J by 7 bases, with 18 bases between them. CDR3: CASSQPQTGVKQPQHF. The CDR3 DNA reads TGCGCCAGCAGCCAACCACAGACCGGGGTCAAACAGCCCCAGCATTTT.

The chain links TRBV4-1 to TRBJ1-4; no clear D. The CDR3 contains 16 residues. V shed 0 bases and J shed 8 bases, with 16 bases lying between them. The germline V gene encodes CDR1 MGHRA and CDR2 YSYEKL. The CDR3 DNA reads TGCGCCAGCAGCCAAGATCCGGGAACCCTTAGAGAAAAACTGTTTTTT. Protein sequence: CASSQDPGTLREKLFF.

This chain joins TRBV18 and TRBJ1-5; D is unclear. Deletions cut 4 bases from V and 0 bases from J, with 13 bases between. Germline-derived CDR1 and CDR2 are KGHSH and LQKENI. This CDR3 region has 16 residues. In DNA form, the CDR3 reads TGTGCCAGCTCACTGAGCCAACCGAATAGCAATCAGCCCCAGCATTTT. As protein: CASSLSQPNSNQPQHF.

The CDR3: CASSAPADRDTYNEQFF. As DNA, the CDR3 is TGTGCCAGCAGTGCCCCCGCCGACAGGGATACCTACAATGAGCAGTTCTTC. This chain links TRBV25-1 with TRBJ2-1; TRBD1 aligns across 7 bases. V trimming: 4 bases; J trimming: 2 bases; junction bases outside the gene matches: 11. The CDR3 is 17 amino acids. The germline gives CDR1 MGHDK, CDR2 SYGVNS.

The rearrangement joins TRBV6-1 to TRBJ2-5; 11 bases are a match to TRBD2. CDR1 MNHNS and CDR2 SASEGT come from the germline V gene. There are 16 residues in the CDR3. V gave up 4 bases and J gave up 5 bases; unmatched junction bases: 9. The CDR3 DNA is TGTGCCAGCAGTGGTAGACTAGCGGGGCTTGGGGAGACCCAGTACTTC. This gives the protein CASSGRLAGLGETQYF.

This clone was counted a single time. V usage is TRBV2 and J usage is TRBJ2-7; TRBD2 might be the D (6 bases). The CDR3 has 14 amino acids. The V and J ends lost 5 bases and 3 bases respectively, with 14 bases between them. CDR1 and CDR2 from the germline V gene are SNHLY and FYNNEI. The CDR3 nucleotides are TGTGCCAGCAGTCCCGGGAGAGCGATCTACGAGCAGTACTTC. Its protein is CASSPGRAIYEQYF. The variable domain in full, with the rest retrieved from reference TRBV2 and TRBJ2-7, is EPEVTQTPSHQVTQMGQEVILRCVPISNHLYFYWYRQILGQKVEFLVSFYNNEISEKSEIFDDQFSVERPDGSNFTLKIRSTKLEDSAMYFCASSPGRAIYEQYFGPGTRLTVT.

CDR3 nucleotide sequence: TGTGCCAGCAGTGATTGGCAAAGCAATCAGCCCCAGCATTTT. As protein: CASSDWQSNQPQHF. The chain joins TRBV6-1 to TRBJ1-5; D unresolved. Germline V CDR1 and CDR2: MNHNS, SASEGT. V lost 3 bases to trimming and J lost 1 base, with 7 bases between them. The CDR3 totals 14 residues.